This is a list of T cell receptor beta chains from one sample in a study of T cell responses to AZD1222 COVID-19 vaccine. TCRdb's table, derived via immunoSEQ multiplex PCR, lists solely in-frame clones and lacks some. The sample has roughly 130,000 clones; around 94% are singletons. The source was peripheral blood, collected on day 0 of AZD1222 vaccination. These receptor sequences come from an adult in good health. CDR3s leave out the opening cysteine and the closing phenylalanine or tryptophan. The order of the fields is V gene, J gene, CDR3 protein.

TRBV28	TRBJ2-7	ASSLAGSSYEQY
TRBV6-5	TRBJ1-1	ASSHVPSMNTEAF
TRBV7-8	TRBJ1-5	ASSSHGRVDQPQH
TRBV5-1	TRBJ1-5	ASSPGGESNQPQH
TRBV6-1	TRBJ1-5	ASSEAGRGGNQPQH
TRBV7-8	TRBJ2-7	ASSLVLGTPYEQY
TRBV2	TRBJ1-1	ARTQDQNTEAF
TRBV2	TRBJ1-4	ASSEQWFEKLF
TRBV12-3/TRBV12-4	TRBJ2-1	ASSFLNEQF
TRBV7-2	TRBJ2-3	ASSLTTTDTQY
TRBV5-1	TRBJ2-2	ASSWETSGPTGAGELF
TRBV5-1	TRBJ2-1	ASSITGTGVGNEQF
TRBV7-2	TRBJ1-2	ASSSTGGGYGYT
TRBV19	TRBJ1-2	ASSRQGGESNYGYT
TRBV20-1	TRBJ2-7	SASFRMATYEQY
TRBV5-1	TRBJ2-1	ASSLGFINAYNEQF
TRBV24-1	TRBJ1-2	ATRVLFYGYT
TRBV7-9	TRBJ2-1	ASSKTSGGTYNEQF
TRBV19	TRBJ2-7	AVSAAAWSYEQY
TRBV19	TRBJ2-1	ASTGWPGLAGPNEQF
TRBV19	TRBJ1-4	ASHRQGRATNEKLF
TRBV7-9	TRBJ2-2	ASPPGGSGRAPTGELF
TRBV24-1	TRBJ2-1	ATSDSGRTSGRAINEQF
TRBV4-3	TRBJ1-3	ASSQDGTGTGNTIY
TRBV3-1/TRBV3-2	TRBJ1-6	ASSQKRDSPLH
TRBV7-2	TRBJ2-7	ASSLTLADAYEQY
TRBV12-5	TRBJ2-1	ASGFPYSAYNEQF
TRBV19	TRBJ1-2	ASSTHGQETVSAYGYT
TRBV19	TRBJ2-7	ASSPAPAYEQY
TRBV6-2/TRBV6-3	TRBJ2-2	ASSRLAGVTGELF
TRBV11-3	TRBJ1-2	ASSLLPGSHNYGYT
TRBV9	TRBJ1-5	ASSVADNQPQH
TRBV18	TRBJ1-1	ASSSPRGVGRTEAF
TRBV5-6	TRBJ2-1	ASSLLAGVGNEQF
TRBV11-2	TRBJ2-5	ASSARTSGSYQETQY
TRBV19	TRBJ1-5	ASSFSGRTGNSNQPQH